This is a list of T cell receptor beta chains from one sample in a study of blood T cell repertoires in COVID-19. Generated by immunoSEQ multiplex PCR, the TCRdb table keeps only in-frame clones and is missing some. The profile covers roughly 54,000 clones, with around 87% appearing a single time and approximately 6% taken by the ten largest. Sequenced material: peripheral blood. The origin of the receptors is a woman in her sixties with COVID-19, enrolled during active disease. CDR3s include the opening cysteine and the closing phenylalanine or tryptophan. D genes are given only for firm matches.

TRBV7-2	NA	TRBJ2-7	CASSTRDGSYEQYF
TRBV27	TRBD2	TRBJ2-2	CASRRLAGGTGELFF
TRBV5-1	TRBD2	TRBJ2-7	CASSLGAKRGASEQYF
TRBV2	TRBD2	TRBJ2-1	CASSETSGRAFGEQFF
TRBV2	TRBD2	TRBJ2-7	CASSETASGAYEQYF
TRBV25-1	TRBD1	TRBJ2-1	CASSDRVRLGGEQFF
TRBV11-3	NA	TRBJ2-1	CASSPTRFGEQFF
TRBV18	NA	TRBJ2-7	CASSPDTVTYEQYF
TRBV27	TRBD2	TRBJ2-3	CASSFRPASGTRTDTQYF
TRBV11-2	NA	TRBJ2-1	CASSPPGLINNEQFF
TRBV28	TRBD1	TRBJ2-7	CASSFRRDRGRYEQYF
TRBV6-1	NA	TRBJ1-6	CASSEITGTRSPLHF
TRBV6-2/TRBV6-3	NA	TRBJ1-1	CASSSRGRVVAEAFF
TRBV10-2	TRBD2	TRBJ2-7	CASSGLAGTYEQYF
TRBV5-1	TRBD2	TRBJ2-3	CASSLANAGGADTQYF
TRBV19	TRBD1	TRBJ1-1	CASRDRGGPNTEAFF
TRBV30	NA	TRBJ1-5	CAWSQQSRGYSNQPQHF
TRBV7-9	NA	TRBJ2-7	CASSHPTLGARLSYEQYF
TRBV28	TRBD2	TRBJ2-3	CASSPWEAGVIADTQYF
TRBV19	TRBD1	TRBJ1-2	CASSITPDRGTFGYTF
TRBV5-6	NA	TRBJ2-6	CASNPRLSGANVLTF
TRBV2	NA	TRBJ1-1	CASSPRGNTEAFF
TRBV25-1	NA	TRBJ2-1	CASSANEGGGYNEQFF
TRBV9	TRBD1	TRBJ2-1	CASSFRQGGWNEQFF
TRBV7-9	NA	TRBJ1-4	CASSHGTQNEKLFF
TRBV7-3	TRBD1	TRBJ2-1	CASSSIRRDRKFF
TRBV5-1	NA	TRBJ2-3	CASSRGGADTQYF
TRBV15	NA	TRBJ2-2	CATSSGELRLVSNTGELFF
TRBV3-1/TRBV3-2	TRBD2	TRBJ2-7	CASSRGLAGIYEQYF
TRBV5-4	TRBD2	TRBJ2-7	CASSLELAGAYEQYF
TRBV15	TRBD1	TRBJ1-4	CATSSVDRASEKLFF
TRBV29-1	NA	TRBJ2-2	CSVQRENTGELFF
TRBV11-3	TRBD2	TRBJ2-1	CASSLAAGAYNEQFF
TRBV6-1	NA	TRBJ1-4	CASSERTASTTNEKLFF
TRBV29-1	TRBD1	TRBJ1-2	CSVGPGQDYGYTF
TRBV5-5	NA	TRBJ2-1	CASSQDLRGQFF
TRBV30	TRBD1	TRBJ2-7	CALQGRVNEQYF
TRBV18	NA	TRBJ2-1	CASSPTQDNEQFF
TRBV6-4	NA	TRBJ2-1	CASRDHSSNYNEQFF
TRBV2	NA	TRBJ2-7	CASMRRSSYEQYF
TRBV24-1	NA	TRBJ1-6	CATSYTRVNLHNSPLHF
TRBV11-3	NA	TRBJ1-3	CASSLRESSGNTIYF